This T cell receptor (beta chain) was obtained from a study of blood T cell repertoires in COVID-19. Across the study: The United States, Italy and Spain were the sources of the acute and convalescent COVID-19 samples.

CDR1 is LNHDA, CDR2 SQIVND, per germline (reference sequence). V lost 8 bases, J lost 10 bases, and 17 bases lay in between. CDR3 length: 12 amino acids. Original processing notes: Amplified reference gene primers provided the basis for estimating nucleated cell counts. Clones were sequenced by immunoSEQ multiplex PCR, and TCRdb holds only the in-frame ones, with some missing. From that table come the V and J calls and clone size; the DNA was used to work out D and trimming. This sample has roughly 120,000 clones; around 70% occur once, and the top ten carry 6%. The sequenced material came from peripheral blood. The chain recombines TRBV19 with TRBJ1-1; no reliable D call. The source of this sequence is a man at least 80 years old with COVID-19, enrolled during active disease. The CDR3 bases are TGTGCCAGTCGAGACGGAGCCAGCGGAGCTTTCTTT. It translates to CASRDGASGAFF.